These 10 T cell receptor beta chains share one sample of origin, sequenced in a study of T-cell memory formation after mild COVID-19. TCRdb used MiXCR to reprocess the 5' RACE reads, holding one entry per CDR3 protein. The table has a few hundred thousand distinct CDR3 sequences, 20% to 25% seen once. The sequenced material came from PBMCs or a T cell subset sorted from them (not recorded which). The receptor set was obtained from a man aged 18-30 years who had mild COVID-19 (a few samples of this study predate the infection). Cell type and time point are not known.

There are many counts of this clonotype. V and J are TRBV7-2 and TRBJ1-5, with D perhaps TRBD1 (5 bases). The CDR3 runs 14 residues. Per the germline V gene, CDR1 is SGHTA and CDR2 is FQGNSA. Between the trimmed V and J ends, which lost 2 bases and 5 bases, there was a span of 10 bases. CDR3 sequence: CASSLYGADQPQHF. The CDR3 nucleotides read TGTGCCAGCAGCTTATACGGGGCGGATCAGCCCCAGCATTTT. Together with reference TRBV7-2 and TRBJ1-5, the CDR3 gives the full variable domain: GAGVSQSPSNKVTEKGKDVELRCDPISGHTALYWYRQSLGQGLEFLIYFQGNSAPDKSGLPSDRFSAERTGGSVSTLTIQRTQQEDSAVYLCASSLYGADQPQHFGDGTRLSIL.

This clonotype was counted between two and nine times. Germline is not matched at one junction end, which may reflect a read error. This chain joins TRBV20-1 and TRBJ2-3, with TRBD2 identical over 14 bases. The CDR3 has 13 residues. Germline V gene data show CDR1 as DFQATT and CDR2 as SNEGSKA (reference sequence). DNA for the CDR3: TGCAGTGCTGTGGGACTAGCGGGGGCCCAGCAGGATTTT. Protein product: CSAVGLAGAQQDF.

The chain couples TRBV12-3 or TRBV12-4 to TRBJ1-4, with D unclear. V was cut by 7 bases and J by 0 bases, with 6 bases left in between. This CDR3 has 13 residues. CDR3 bases: TGTGCCAGCAAGCGTTCAACTAATGAAAAACTGTTTTTT. Its translation is CASKRSTNEKLFF.

This clonotype was recorded a few times. This chain uses TRBV7-2 with TRBJ2-7; 8 nucleotides line up with TRBD1. The CDR3 is made up of 15 amino acids. Per germline, CDR1 SGHTA and CDR2 FQGNSA. Trimming took 3 bases from V and 2 from J; bases not matched to a gene: 6. The CDR3 bases are TGTGCCAGCAGCTTTGGCAGGGGGCCTCCCTACGAGCAGTACGTC. Translated, it gives CASSFGRGPPYEQYV.

This clonotype showed up just a few times. The rearrangement joins TRBV2 to TRBJ1-4, with a possible D match to TRBD1 (6 bases). The CDR3 sequence is 15 residues long. V was shortened by 6 bases and J by 8 bases, with 19 bases between the two germline ends. The V gene's germline CDR1 is SNHLY and CDR2 FYNNEI. The CDR3 coding sequence is TGTGCCAGCAGCAGCCCCCGGGACACTGGGGAAAAACTGTTTTTT. Its protein product is CASSSPRDTGEKLFF.

The chain employs TRBV5-1 and TRBJ1-1; D possibly corresponds to TRBD1 (5 bases). Trimming took off 4 bases at V and 3 bases at J, with 19 bases between the two ends. Looked up from germline, CDR1 is SGHRS and CDR2 is YFSETQ. The CDR3 has 16 amino acids. CDR3 sequence: CASSLGVRNTYTEAFF. As DNA, the CDR3 is TGCGCCAGCAGCCTGGGGGTCAGAAATACTTACACTGAAGCTTTCTTT.

J is TRBJ2-4 and V is TRBV11-2; the D gene is possibly TRBD2 (6 bases). This CDR3 contains 15 residues. V was clipped by 6 bases and J by 2 bases, with 14 bases between them. Germline CDR1 and CDR2: SGHAT and FQNNGV. CDR3 bases: TGTGCCAGCAGTCCCGGAGGGGAGTCCAAAAACATTCAGTACTTC. Its protein is CASSPGGESKNIQYF.

The chain recombines TRBV27 with TRBJ2-2, with D possibly being TRBD1 (5 bases). The CDR3 is made up of 17 amino acids. The V and J ends lost 3 bases and 6 bases respectively, with 20 bases between them. CDR1 is MNHEY, CDR2 SMNVEV, per germline (reference sequence). The CDR3 DNA reads TGTGCCAGCAGTTTTGGGGCCATCAACCTTGGGGCCGGGGAGCTGTTTTTT. It translates to CASSFGAINLGAGELFF.

The sample holds a few counts of this clonotype. V and J are TRBV5-6 and TRBJ2-5; no reliable D call. The germline CDR1 and CDR2 sequences are SGHDT and YYEEEE. V was cut by 3 bases and J by 2 bases, with 8 bases left in between. CDR3 length equals 13 residues. The CDR3 coding sequence is TGTGCCAGCAGCTCCCTGGTACAAGAGACCCAGTACTTC. Protein: CASSSLVQETQYF.

There are a few counts of this clonotype. The chain couples TRBV29-1 to TRBJ2-3; possible D gene TRBD1, 5 bases. This CDR3 contains 17 residues. Germline V gene data show CDR1 as SQVTM and CDR2 as ANQGSEA. V lost 0 bases to trimming and J lost 0 bases, with 16 bases between them. CDR3 in DNA: TGCAGCGTTGAAGATCCCCAGGGCGTAGCTAGCACAGATACGCAGTATTTT. It codes for CSVEDPQGVASTDTQYF.